This T cell receptor (beta chain) was identified during a study of blood T cell repertoires in COVID-19. At the level of the study: The United States, Italy and Spain were the sources of the acute and convalescent COVID-19 samples. T cells, B-cell-depleted T cells, or PBMCs provided the cDNA or gDNA that served as material.

The germline V and J ends were trimmed by 2 bases and 11 bases, with 12 bases remaining between them. CDR3 length equals 13 residues. From germline, CDR1 is MNHNS and CDR2 SASEGT. Original data processing: Scientists estimated how many nucleated cells there were by amplifying reference gene primers. This table comes from immunoSEQ multiplex PCR, and its TCRdb copy is limited to in-frame clones, with some not included. Clone size and the V and J calls come from that table; the DNA yielded D and trimming. The table lists 95,000 to 100,000 clones, 92% of them singletons, with 5.7% in the top ten. V and J are TRBV6-1 and TRBJ1-4; possible D gene TRBD1, 5 bases. The sequenced sample consisted of peripheral blood. The TCR was taken from a man over 45 with active COVID-19. The CDR3 nucleotides are TGTGCCAGCAGTGAATGGGAGGGGACTAAACTGTTTTTT. It codes for CASSEWEGTKLFF.